The next 3 T cell receptor beta chains were all read from a single sample in a study of spatial heterogeneity in lung cancer. MiXCR, applied by TCRdb to the 5' RACE reads, yields one record per CDR3 protein. The sample lists tens of thousands of distinct CDR3 sequences; roughly 12% were seen once. Time point specified: sample taken at primary tumor resection. TCRs were sequenced from unsorted whole RNA of tumor, nontumor lung or PBMC. The sample consisted of PBMCs, taken at surgery. Receptors were obtained from a male donor with early-stage non-small cell lung cancer.

This clonotype was detected ten times or more. This sequence joins TRBV5-1 and TRBJ2-3; 10 nucleotides agree with TRBD1. The CDR3 consists of 15 residues. Germline V lookup: CDR1 SGHRS, CDR2 YFSETQ. V shed 2 bases and J 6 bases; nucleotides not matched to a gene: 6. The CDR3 region is CASSLMDRGADTQYF. The CDR3 DNA reads as TGCGCCAGCAGCTTAATGGACAGGGGGGCGGATACGCAGTATTTT.

This clonotype showed up just a few times. The genes are TRBV7-2 and TRBJ1-5; D may be TRBD1 (5 bases). Trimming shortened V by 2 bases and J by 7 bases, and 12 bases separated the two germline ends. CDR3 length equals 14 residues. Germline V gene lookup returns CDR1 SGHTA and CDR2 FQGNSA. The chain's CDR3 is CASSLQGRDQPQHF. The CDR3, as DNA: TGTGCCAGCAGCTTACAGGGAAGGGACCAGCCCCAGCATTTT.

This clonotype was seen many times. The chain combines TRBV6-6 with TRBJ2-7; the D is unclear. V was shortened by 0 bases and J by 2 bases, with 14 bases between the two germline ends. CDR1 is MNHNY, CDR2 SVGAGI, per germline (reference sequence). The CDR3 is made up of 16 amino acids. CDR3 coding DNA: TGTGCCAGCAGTTACTCCCGCGACTTGAATACCTACGAGCAGTACTTC. Translation: CASSYSRDLNTYEQYF.